The present T cell receptor (beta chain) was sequenced within a study of blood T cell repertoires in COVID-19. Background on the study: The cDNA or gDNA used as material had been derived from T cells, B-cell-depleted T cells, or PBMCs.

The protocol was immunoSEQ multiplex PCR, while the TCRdb copy is restricted to in-frame clones and leaves out a portion. Among 120,000 to 150,000 clones listed, approximately 84% were seen once. In germline, CDR1 is SGHVS, CDR2 FNYEAQ. V gave up 1 base and J gave up 8 bases; unmatched junction bases: 6. This CDR3 has 14 residues. This clone was counted a single time. The TCR originated in a human donor in a cohort sampled during active COVID-19. Material: peripheral blood. V gene TRBV7-6 combines with J gene TRBJ2-3; 7 bases agree with TRBD1. CDR3 region: CASSLGQGMSTQYF. In nucleotides, the CDR3 is TGTGCCAGCAGCTTAGGACAGGGAATGAGTACGCAGTATTTT.